The clone carrying this T cell receptor (beta chain) was counted between two and nine times. TCRdb re-called the RT-PCR reads through MiXCR, storing one row per CDR3 protein. The data hold about 960,000 distinct CDR3 sequences, with roughly 18% observed a single time. This entry belongs to a study of patients and donors after allogeneic stem cell transplantation. This CDR3 region has 14 residues. Trimming pared 1 base from V and 5 bases from J, leaving 10 bases between. CDR1 is KGHDR and CDR2 is SFDVKD in the germline V gene. Sequencing was done on a sample of blood, either unsorted or a sorted T cell fraction (not recorded which). The clonotype originates from a human donor who was either an allogeneic HSCT recipient or a stem cell or donor lymphocyte infusion donor (not recorded which). It is not recorded whose cells these are; they may come from a transplant donor. The chain carries TRBV24-1 and TRBJ1-2, with D uncertain. The CDR3 here is CATSDFARSYGYTF. The CDR3 region has the DNA TGTGCCACCAGTGATTTTGCCAGGAGTTATGGCTACACCTTC.